These T cell receptor beta chains were read from a single sample in a study of vaccination effects on CD4 cells after COVID-19. No antigen is known for these receptors. Profiled with immunoSEQ multiplex PCR; TCRdb holds only in-frame clones, not every one. This sample has 25,000 to 30,000 clones, with nearly 80% found just once. The sample here was CD4+ T cells from PBMCs cultured with SARS-CoV-2 spike peptides, taken after COVID-19 vaccination. These receptors came from a human donor who received a COVID-19 vaccine. Some clones in this sample may be carry-over from other donors' samples. Each CDR3 is given without its conserved first and last residue. D genes are given only for firm matches.

J: TRBJ1-1; D: -; V: TRBV5-4; CDR3: ASSLDRANTEAF
J: TRBJ1-2; D: -; V: TRBV6-5; CDR3: ANGRGFVGYT
J: TRBJ1-4; D: -; V: TRBV18; CDR3: ASTRNLLGGEEKLF
J: TRBJ1-6; D: TRBD1; V: TRBV2; CDR3: ASTQGAGNSPLH
J: TRBJ1-6; D: TRBD1; V: TRBV6-1; CDR3: ASSEVDRGHSPLH
J: TRBJ1-2; D: -; V: TRBV4-1; CDR3: ASSQDTHSTYGYT
J: TRBJ1-6; D: TRBD1; V: TRBV10-2; CDR3: ASRTGQVNSPLH
J: TRBJ1-1; D: -; V: TRBV5-4; CDR3: ASSSSIQGNTEAF
J: TRBJ1-2; D: -; V: TRBV5-1; CDR3: ASSLTGVGAGYT
J: TRBJ1-1; D: -; V: TRBV12-3/TRBV12-4; CDR3: ASSSHREAF
J: TRBJ2-5; D: TRBD1; V: TRBV7-3; CDR3: ASSLGQGETQY
J: TRBJ2-1; D: -; V: TRBV5-6; CDR3: ASTKLEGGEQF
J: TRBJ2-3; D: TRBD2; V: TRBV18; CDR3: ASSPGAGGQDTQY